These T cell receptor beta chains were read from a single sample in a study of blood T cell repertoires in COVID-19. The repertoire was sequenced with immunoSEQ multiplex PCR; TCRdb's copy has only in-frame clones and lacks some. Among roughly 100,000 clones listed, about four fifths were seen once. The sample taken for sequencing was peripheral blood. The receptors stem from a human donor in a cohort sampled during active COVID-19. Both conserved end residues are trimmed from each CDR3. Fields, in order: CDR3 protein, D gene, J gene, V gene. A D gene is named only where the DNA matches it firmly.

CDR3aa: ASRGGGYEQY
d_gene: NA
j_gene: TRBJ2-7
v_gene: TRBV3-1/TRBV3-2

CDR3aa: ASRGSGAGTEQY
d_gene: TRBD2
j_gene: TRBJ2-7
v_gene: TRBV19

CDR3aa: ASSYSSGSETQY
d_gene: TRBD2
j_gene: TRBJ2-5
v_gene: TRBV11-2

CDR3aa: AWSAGTGYEKLF
d_gene: TRBD1
j_gene: TRBJ1-4
v_gene: TRBV30

CDR3aa: ASSLGTGVSYEQY
d_gene: TRBD1
j_gene: TRBJ2-7
v_gene: TRBV2

CDR3aa: ASSSGRTNYGYT
d_gene: NA
j_gene: TRBJ1-2
v_gene: TRBV5-1

CDR3aa: ASRTAGGEGYEQY
d_gene: NA
j_gene: TRBJ2-7
v_gene: TRBV19

CDR3aa: ASSLGGNEQF
d_gene: NA
j_gene: TRBJ2-1
v_gene: TRBV28

CDR3aa: ASSAGTGGAGTQY
d_gene: TRBD1
j_gene: TRBJ2-5
v_gene: TRBV10-2

CDR3aa: ASSSLAGGSTDTQY
d_gene: TRBD2
j_gene: TRBJ2-3
v_gene: TRBV3-1/TRBV3-2

CDR3aa: ASSTGLANEQY
d_gene: TRBD2
j_gene: TRBJ2-7
v_gene: TRBV12-3/TRBV12-4

CDR3aa: ASSGRLIAEAF
d_gene: NA
j_gene: TRBJ1-1
v_gene: TRBV27

CDR3aa: ASRTGRDQPQH
d_gene: TRBD1
j_gene: TRBJ1-5
v_gene: TRBV19

CDR3aa: ATSRGPPTGAYEQY
d_gene: TRBD1
j_gene: TRBJ2-7
v_gene: TRBV15

CDR3aa: ASSSGPDRRIRYT
d_gene: NA
j_gene: TRBJ1-2
v_gene: TRBV27

CDR3aa: ASSLQGGNDEQY
d_gene: NA
j_gene: TRBJ2-7
v_gene: TRBV7-8

CDR3aa: ASSLDFGGDTEAF
d_gene: NA
j_gene: TRBJ1-1
v_gene: TRBV7-8

CDR3aa: ASSIGSGTRTYEQY
d_gene: NA
j_gene: TRBJ2-7
v_gene: TRBV19

CDR3aa: ASSRDRVQNYGYT
d_gene: TRBD1
j_gene: TRBJ1-2
v_gene: TRBV4-1

CDR3aa: ASSSRDSPAAF
d_gene: TRBD1
j_gene: TRBJ1-1
v_gene: TRBV7-2

CDR3aa: ASSLGGGSWESSYNEQF
d_gene: TRBD2
j_gene: TRBJ2-1
v_gene: TRBV27

CDR3aa: ASSFRTGSSYEQY
d_gene: TRBD1
j_gene: TRBJ2-7
v_gene: TRBV28

CDR3aa: ASSMGPGTRSYEQY
d_gene: NA
j_gene: TRBJ2-7
v_gene: TRBV19

CDR3aa: ASSLEGLGTNEQF
d_gene: TRBD2
j_gene: TRBJ2-1
v_gene: TRBV7-8

CDR3aa: ASSVEPPYNEQF
d_gene: NA
j_gene: TRBJ2-1
v_gene: TRBV9

CDR3aa: ASSLGPNGYT
d_gene: NA
j_gene: TRBJ1-2
v_gene: TRBV28

CDR3aa: ASKRWRSTEAF
d_gene: NA
j_gene: TRBJ1-1
v_gene: TRBV3-1/TRBV3-2

CDR3aa: AARGSGDGNEQF
d_gene: TRBD2
j_gene: TRBJ2-1
v_gene: TRBV7-9

CDR3aa: ASSIDSIQPQH
d_gene: NA
j_gene: TRBJ1-5
v_gene: TRBV19

CDR3aa: ASSVAGQGYNEQF
d_gene: TRBD1
j_gene: TRBJ2-1
v_gene: TRBV9

CDR3aa: AWTPQGDTQY
d_gene: NA
j_gene: TRBJ2-3
v_gene: TRBV30

CDR3aa: ATSRFDRNYGYT
d_gene: NA
j_gene: TRBJ1-2
v_gene: TRBV15

CDR3aa: ASSLDVGRNQPQH
d_gene: NA
j_gene: TRBJ1-5
v_gene: TRBV7-6

CDR3aa: ASSLAGTGSGYT
d_gene: TRBD1
j_gene: TRBJ1-2
v_gene: TRBV7-8

CDR3aa: ASSYYASGTVKTDQPQH
d_gene: TRBD1
j_gene: TRBJ1-5
v_gene: TRBV28

CDR3aa: ASSSPDLVPL
d_gene: NA
j_gene: TRBJ2-4
v_gene: TRBV12-3/TRBV12-4